This TCR beta chain is drawn from a study of shared clonotypes between healthy human individuals. This clone was recorded once. Germline V gives CDR1 SGHTA, CDR2 FQGNSA. The ends lost 1 base at V and 5 bases at J; junction bases unmatched: 1. The CDR3 runs to 15 residues. Study processing details: Filtering differed, since immunoSEQ gave only junction sequences and no quality scores. The protocol was immunoSEQ multiplex PCR, while the TCRdb copy is restricted to in-frame clones and leaves out a portion. V and J calls and clone size follow that table, whereas D and trimming were derived from the DNA. Among 2 million to 2.5 million clones listed, 85% to 95% were seen once.

Material: naive CD4+ T cells from PBMCs. Regarding subset: CD45RA+ positively selected. The rearrangement links TRBV7-2 to TRBJ2-2; 10 bases match TRBD2. This receptor was identified in a man aged 18-30 years in good health. Some clones in this sample may be carry-over from other donors' samples. DNA for the CDR3: TGTGCCAGCAGCTTAGATAGCGGGAGGACCGGGGAGCTGTTTTTT. Its protein is CASSLDSGRTGELFF.